This is a list of T cell receptor beta chains from one sample in a study of cytomegalovirus exposure and HLA in healthy donors. Measured with immunoSEQ multiplex PCR; TCRdb has only the in-frame clones, and not every one. In the table there are more than 85,000 clones, roughly four fifths of which are singletons. The sequencing input was PBMCs. These receptors were obtained from a young woman in good health and CMV-seronegative. Each CDR3 is given with its conserved first and last residue. D genes are given only for firm matches. Only some rows state a clone size, as once, few, many or a class for expanded clones.

>TRBJ1-4|TRBV6-1|NA|TRBD1
CASSDREGNEKLFF
TGTGCCAGCAGCGACAGGGAAGGGAATGAAAAACTGTTTTTT
>TRBJ2-7|TRBV28|NA|NA
CASSRAGQAYEQYF
TGTGCCAGCAGTAGAGCGGGACAGGCCTACGAGCAGTACTTC
>TRBJ1-4|TRBV9|few|TRBD1
CASSAQKPGQGGKLFF
TGTGCCAGCAGCGCACAAAAGCCGGGACAGGGAGGAAAACTGTTTTTT
>TRBJ2-1|TRBV2|NA|NA
CASSESAGLFNEQFF
TGTGCCAGCAGTGAATCGGCGGGGCTCTTCAATGAGCAGTTCTTC
>TRBJ2-2|TRBV5-4|few|TRBD1
CASSLAGWDRGTIPGELFF
TGTGCCAGCAGCTTGGCAGGATGGGACAGGGGCACGATCCCCGGGGAGCTGTTTTTT
>TRBJ1-5|TRBV6-1|NA|TRBD1
CASNPGGFGNQPQHF
TGTGCCAGCAATCCAGGGGGATTCGGCAATCAGCCCCAGCATTTT
>TRBJ2-1|TRBV9|few|TRBD2
CASSESGGAVYEQFF
TGTGCCAGCAGCGAGAGCGGGGGGGCTGTGTATGAGCAGTTCTTC
>TRBJ2-1|TRBV6-5|NA|NA
CASSRRADDNEQFF
TGTGCCAGCAGCCGCAGGGCAGACGACAATGAGCAGTTCTTC
>TRBJ2-5|TRBV4-3|NA|TRBD2
CASSLGLAGGMGETQYF
TGCGCCAGCAGCCTCGGACTAGCGGGAGGCATGGGAGAGACCCAGTACTTC
>TRBJ2-1|TRBV4-2|NA|TRBD2
CASSQERTSGGVKGGNEQFF
TGTGCCAGCAGCCAGGAGAGGACTAGCGGGGGGGTCAAGGGGGGGAATGAGCAGTTCTTC
>TRBJ2-7|TRBV15|NA|NA
CATSSRQFYEQYF
TGTGCCACCAGCTCCCGTCAGTTCTACGAGCAGTACTTC
>TRBJ2-5|TRBV7-7|NA|TRBD2
CASSRASGQETQYF
TGTGCTAGCAGTCGTGCTAGCGGGCAAGAGACCCAGTACTTC
>TRBJ2-1|TRBV27|NA|TRBD2
CASSQGLAGNNEQFF
TGTGCCAGCAGCCAGGGACTAGCGGGAAACAATGAGCAGTTCTTC
>TRBJ2-5|TRBV6-6|NA|NA
CASSLLIAGGGETQYF
TGTGCCAGCAGTCTACTAATCGCGGGTGGGGGGGAGACCCAGTACTTC
>TRBJ2-1|TRBV4-2|once|NA
CASSLRRGALEENNEQFF
TGTGCCAGCAGCCTCCGAAGAGGTGCGCTCGAGGAAAACAATGAGCAGTTCTTC
>TRBJ1-5|TRBV4-3|NA|NA
CASSQERASTNQPQHF
TGCGCCAGCAGCCAAGAGCGTGCCTCTACCAATCAGCCCCAGCATTTT